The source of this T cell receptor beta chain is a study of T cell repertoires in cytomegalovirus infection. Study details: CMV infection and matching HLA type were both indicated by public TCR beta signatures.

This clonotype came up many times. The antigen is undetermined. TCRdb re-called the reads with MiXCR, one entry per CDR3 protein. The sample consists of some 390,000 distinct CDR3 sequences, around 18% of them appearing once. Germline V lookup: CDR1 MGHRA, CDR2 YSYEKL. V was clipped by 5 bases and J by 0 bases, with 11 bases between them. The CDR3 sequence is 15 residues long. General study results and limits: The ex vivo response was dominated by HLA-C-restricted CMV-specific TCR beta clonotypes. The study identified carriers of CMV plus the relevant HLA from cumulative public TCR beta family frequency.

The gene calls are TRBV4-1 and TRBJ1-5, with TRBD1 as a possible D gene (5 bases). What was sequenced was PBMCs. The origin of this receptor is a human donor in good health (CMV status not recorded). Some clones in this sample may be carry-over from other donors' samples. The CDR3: CASSTTANSNQPQHF. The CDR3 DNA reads TGCGCCAGCAGCACGACAGCAAATAGCAATCAGCCCCAGCATTTT.